What follows are 17 T cell receptor beta chains derived from one specimen sequenced in a study of persistence of HIV-infected CD4 T cells. No antigen has been identified for these receptors. Sequencing used immunoSEQ version 4 in survey mode. Clones were read by immunoSEQ multiplex PCR, and TCRdb kept only the in-frame ones, dropping some. The sample gives about 30,000 clones, 60% to 75% of which show up once; about 1.5% is in the top ten. The stimulus was an HIV-1 Gag 15-mer peptide pool, 0.9 to 1 ug/peptide/mL. Responding CD4+ T cells were sorted by upregulation of both CD40 ligand and CD69. Source: CD4+ T cells sorted from PBMCs after approximately 19-hour stimulation, taken from a patient who received antiretroviral therapy. The receptors come from an adult man with HIV who was CMV-seropositive.

The chain links TRBV6-6 to TRBJ1-5, with a weak D call TRBD1 (5 bases). The CDR3 is made up of 16 amino acids. Germline V gene sequence: CDR1 MNHNY, CDR2 SVGAGI (reference sequence). V lost 2 bases and J 5 bases, leaving 16 bases between the germline ends. The CDR3, as DNA: TGTGCCAGCAGTTACGGCAGCGCCGGGGGGTATCAGCCCCAGCATTTT. It translates to CASSYGSAGGYQPQHF.

In this sample, this clone turned up a few times. The gene calls are TRBV19 and TRBJ1-1, with 7 bases aligning to TRBD1. Germline V gene lookup returns CDR1 LNHDA and CDR2 SQIVND (reference sequence). The junction had 5 bases not matched to a gene; V was cut back by 4 bases and J by 0 bases. The CDR3 contains 15 residues. This chain's CDR3 is CASSNWDSLNTEAFF. The CDR3 DNA reads as TGTGCCAGTAGTAACTGGGACAGTTTGAACACTGAAGCTTTCTTT. The full variable domain, with the rest looked up from reference TRBV19 and TRBJ1-1, is DGGITQSPKYLFRKEGQNVTLSCEQNLNHDAMYWYRQDPGQGLRLIYYSQIVNDFQKGDIAEGYSVSREKKESFPLTVTSAQKNPTAFYLCASSNWDSLNTEAFFGQGTRLTVV.

The rearrangement joins TRBV28 to TRBJ1-4; D possibly corresponds to TRBD1 (5 bases). Germline CDR1 MDHEN, CDR2 SYDVKM. The germline V and J ends were trimmed by 2 bases and 6 bases, with 10 bases remaining between them. The CDR3 totals 14 residues. CDR3: CASSLGGTDEKLFF. CDR3 in DNA: TGTGCCAGCAGTTTAGGGGGAACGGATGAAAAACTGTTTTTT.

The rearrangement uses TRBV27 and TRBJ2-3; 11 bases fit TRBD2. J lost 3 bases, V lost 2 bases, and 10 bases had no gene match. Germline loops: CDR1 MNHEY, CDR2 SMNVEV (reference sequence). CDR3 length: 18 residues. CDR3: CASSLMGSGGAETDTQYF. CDR3 bases: TGTGCCAGCAGTTTAATGGGTAGCGGGGGGGCCGAGACAGATACGCAGTATTTT.

The V gene is TRBV5-1, the J gene TRBJ1-4; no clear D gene. The V gene lost 4 bases and the J gene lost 3 bases, with 16 bases spanning the gap. The CDR3 extends over 16 amino acids. The germline V gene encodes CDR1 SGHRS and CDR2 YFSETQ. The CDR3 DNA follows: TGCGCCAGCAGCCCTGGAAGGACGAATGCTAATGAAAAACTGTTTTTT. Amino acids: CASSPGRTNANEKLFF.

The chain recombines TRBV19 with TRBJ2-5; D perhaps matches TRBD1 (6 bases). V gave up 6 bases and J gave up 5 bases, with 16 bases separating them. Germline values: CDR1 LNHDA, CDR2 SQIVND (reference sequence). The CDR3 spans 14 residues. The CDR3 here is CASSSQGRWETQYF. The CDR3 coding sequence is TGTGCCAGTAGCTCCCAGGGGCGGTGGGAGACCCAGTACTTC.

The chain recombines TRBV5-5 with TRBJ1-1; 9 nucleotides line up with TRBD1. This CDR3 is 14 amino acids long. The junction had 5 bases not matched to a gene; V was cut back by 4 bases and J by 4 bases. Germline CDR1 reads SGHKS; CDR2 reads YYEKEE (reference sequence). The DNA of the CDR3 is TGTGCCAGCAGCGTCACAGGGGGCCTCACTGAAGCTTTCTTT. This encodes CASSVTGGLTEAFF.

The chain has TRBV29-1 and TRBJ1-2; D not resolved. CDR1 and CDR2 from the germline V gene are SQVTM and ANQGSEA. Trimming shortened V by 7 bases and J by 6 bases, and 15 bases separated the two germline ends. This CDR3 has 12 residues. The CDR3 here is CSAGGQSDGYTF. In DNA, the CDR3 is TGCAGCGCCGGCGGGCAATCTGATGGCTACACCTTC.

The chain couples TRBV28 to TRBJ2-7, with 10 bases aligning to TRBD1. Trimming at V came to 4 bases and at J to 5 bases, leaving 14 bases not matched to a gene. The CDR3 spans 17 residues. Germline assignment: CDR1 MDHEN and CDR2 SYDVKM. CDR3 DNA: TGTGCCAGCAGTTCGGGACAGGGGACTTCGTACGGACACGAGCAGTACTTC. The encoded protein is CASSSGQGTSYGHEQYF.

This clone was observed a handful of times. This chain links TRBV29-1 with TRBJ1-1, with D uncertain. V was trimmed by 2 bases and J by 0 bases, leaving 4 bases between them. The V gene's germline CDR1 is SQVTM and CDR2 ANQGSEA. The CDR3 sequence is 12 residues long. The CDR3 DNA reads TGCAGCGTTGAACTATTGAACACTGAAGCTTTCTTT. Amino acids: CSVELLNTEAFF. The full variable domain, rest sourced from reference TRBV29-1 and TRBJ1-1, is SAVISQKPSRDICQRGTSLTIQCQVDSQVTMMFWYRQQPGQSLTLIATANQGSEATYESGFVIDKFPISRPNLTFSTLTVSNMSPEDSSIYLCSVELLNTEAFFGQGTRLTVV.

This clone occurred a few times. The J gene is TRBJ2-3, the V gene TRBV4-1, with 10 bases identical to TRBD1. Trimming cost V 1 base and J 1 base; bases outside gene matches: 8. This CDR3 spans 18 amino acids. Germline CDR1 reads MGHRA; CDR2 reads YSYEKL. For the CDR3, the DNA is TGCGCCAGCAGCCAAGTCCACTACGGGACAGGGGGCACAGATACGCAGTATTTT. Its translation: CASSQVHYGTGGTDTQYF.

The CDR3 loop is CASSGDRGPSGELFF. CDR3 bases: TGTGCCAGCAGCGGGGACAGGGGGCCAAGCGGGGAGCTGTTTTTT. The rearrangement uses TRBV5-6 and TRBJ2-2, with 12 bases aligning to TRBD1. CDR1 is SGHDT, CDR2 YYEEEE, per germline. The CDR3 totals 15 residues. V trimming: 4 bases; J trimming: 7 bases; junction bases outside the gene matches: 5.

The chain employs TRBV19 and TRBJ1-3; D is unclear. Germline CDR1 reads LNHDA; CDR2 reads SQIVND (reference sequence). CDR3 length equals 13 residues. Trimming cost V 8 bases and J 0 bases, with 8 bases left between them. The CDR3 here is CASFGISGNTIYF. DNA of the CDR3: TGTGCCAGTTTCGGGATCTCTGGAAACACCATATATTTT.

A single count supports this clone. V and J are TRBV2 and TRBJ2-1; the match to TRBD2 covers 8 bases. Germline trimming cut 9 bases from V and 5 bases from J; bases unmatched to any gene: 3. CDR3 length: 12 residues. Germline CDR1 and CDR2: SNHLY and FYNNEI. This CDR3 reads CASSGDNNEQFF. In DNA, the CDR3 is TGTGCCAGTAGCGGGGATAACAATGAGCAGTTCTTC. Full variable domain (rest looked up from reference TRBV2 and TRBJ2-1): EPEVTQTPSHQVTQMGQEVILRCVPISNHLYFYWYRQILGQKVEFLVSFYNNEISEKSEIFDDQFSVERPDGSNFTLKIRSTKLEDSAMYFCASSGDNNEQFFGPGTRLTVL.

This chain joins TRBV4-2 and TRBJ1-5, with D possibly matching TRBD1 (5 bases). With 4 bases removed from V and 1 base from J, the gap between germline ends came to 11 bases. CDR1 LGHNA and CDR2 YNFKEQ come from the germline V gene. There are 15 residues in the CDR3. The CDR3 bases are TGTGCCAGCAGCCGCGGGGGGGGGAGCAATCAGCCCCAGCATTTT. This translates into CASSRGGGSNQPQHF.

The J gene is TRBJ2-2, the V gene TRBV7-9; tentative D call: TRBD2 (5 bases). The CDR3 contains 15 residues. The V gene's germline CDR1 is SEHNR and CDR2 FQNEAQ (reference sequence). The germline V and J ends were trimmed by 5 bases and 5 bases, with 15 bases remaining between them. CDR3 loop: CASSPDYIRTGELFF. CDR3 DNA sequence: TGTGCCAGCAGCCCAGACTACATCCGGACCGGGGAGCTGTTTTTT.

The table lists this clone with a few counts. The chain joins TRBV7-9 to TRBJ2-6; 8 nucleotides line up with TRBD1. CDR1 is SEHNR, CDR2 FQNEAQ, per germline (reference sequence). J gave up 2 bases and V 5 bases, and 2 bases lay outside the gene matches. The CDR3 extends over 15 amino acids. CDR3: CASSPDRAGANVLTF. The DNA of the CDR3 is TGTGCCAGCAGCCCGGACAGGGCTGGGGCCAACGTCCTGACTTTC.